The table lists the clone carrying this TCR beta chain with a few counts. V dropped 2 bases and J dropped 0; count of bases not matched to a gene: 7. The CDR3 loop spans 16 amino acids. Germline loops: CDR1 LGHNA, CDR2 YNFKEQ. Through a sample-barcoded 5' primer and a J-beta primer mix, a second PCR was run for roughly 6 to 12 cycles. In TCRdb, the 5' RACE reads were re-called with MiXCR into one record per CDR3 protein. Of 1 million or so distinct CDR3 sequences listed, approximately 26% are singletons. The data belong to a study of blood T cells in healthy people across ages. These same data were also listed under a study on T cells of mothers and their children.

The clonotype comes from a girl aged 2-10 years in good health. Source material: blood. This rearrangement joins TRBV4-2 to TRBJ2-7; 7 bases match TRBD2. The CDR3 reads CASSQLLARSSYEQYF. In DNA form, the CDR3 reads TGTGCCAGCAGCCAATTACTAGCGCGAAGCTCCTACGAGCAGTACTTC.